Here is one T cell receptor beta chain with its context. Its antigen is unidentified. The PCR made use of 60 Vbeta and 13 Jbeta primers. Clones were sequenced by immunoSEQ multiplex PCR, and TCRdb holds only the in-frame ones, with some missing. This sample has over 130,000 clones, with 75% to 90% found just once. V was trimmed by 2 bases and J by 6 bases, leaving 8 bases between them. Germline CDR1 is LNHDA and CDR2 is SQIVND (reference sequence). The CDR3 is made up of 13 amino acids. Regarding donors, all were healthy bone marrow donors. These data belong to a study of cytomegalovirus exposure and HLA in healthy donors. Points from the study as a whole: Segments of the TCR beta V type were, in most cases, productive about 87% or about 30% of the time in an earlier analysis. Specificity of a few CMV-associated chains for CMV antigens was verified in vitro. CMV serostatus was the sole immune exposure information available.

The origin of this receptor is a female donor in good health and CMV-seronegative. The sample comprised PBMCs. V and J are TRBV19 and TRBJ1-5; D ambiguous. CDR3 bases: TGTGCCAGTAGTATATCGTATAGTCAGCCCCAGCATTTT. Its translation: CASSISYSQPQHF. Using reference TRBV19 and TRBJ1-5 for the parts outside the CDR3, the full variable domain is DGGITQSPKYLFRKEGQNVTLSCEQNLNHDAMYWYRQDPGQGLRLIYYSQIVNDFQKGDIAEGYSVSREKKESFPLTVTSAQKNPTAFYLCASSISYSQPQHFGDGTRLSIL.